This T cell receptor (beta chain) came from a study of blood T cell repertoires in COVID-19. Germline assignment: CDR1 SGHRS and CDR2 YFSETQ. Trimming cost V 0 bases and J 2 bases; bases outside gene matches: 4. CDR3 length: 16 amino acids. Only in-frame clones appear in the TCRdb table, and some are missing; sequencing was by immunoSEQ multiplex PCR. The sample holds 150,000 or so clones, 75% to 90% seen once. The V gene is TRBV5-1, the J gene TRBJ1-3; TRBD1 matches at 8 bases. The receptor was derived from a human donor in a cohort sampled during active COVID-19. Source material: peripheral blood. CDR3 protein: CASSLAGQGTGNTIYF. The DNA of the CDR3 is TGCGCCAGCAGCTTGGCTGGACAGGGCACTGGAAACACCATATATTTT.